This T cell receptor (beta chain) was found in a study of cytomegalovirus exposure and HLA in healthy donors. The germline V and J ends were trimmed by 3 bases and 7 bases, with 13 bases remaining between them. Germline V gene lookup returns CDR1 LNHDA and CDR2 SQIVND (reference sequence). CDR3 size: 14 residues. This clone has a handful of counts. The PCR contained 60 Vbeta and 13 Jbeta primers. TCRdb's table, derived via immunoSEQ multiplex PCR, lists solely in-frame clones and lacks some. The sample carries about 150,000 clones, about three quarters recorded once. This rearrangement joins TRBV19 to TRBJ1-5, with D unclear. Sequenced sample: PBMCs. The source is a man between 50 and 59 years old in good health and CMV-seropositive. The CDR3 spells CASSIGVPGQPQHF. The CDR3 DNA reads as TGTGCCAGTAGTATCGGGGTCCCCGGGCAGCCCCAGCATTTT.